Listed below are T cell receptor beta chains from one sample, sequenced in a study of cytomegalovirus exposure and HLA in healthy donors. This table comes from immunoSEQ multiplex PCR, and its TCRdb copy is limited to in-frame clones, with some not included. Of 170,000 or so clones listed, 65% to 85% are singletons. The sample consisted of PBMCs. The receptor source for this set is a male donor in good health and CMV-seropositive. CDR3s include the opening cysteine and the closing phenylalanine or tryptophan. Fields, in order: clone size, V gene, CDR3 protein. The listing skips clone size in some rows; elsewhere it reads once, few, many or a size class.

clone_size: NA; v_call: TRBV7-9; cdr3_aa: CASSNGLASSTDTQYF
clone_size: NA; v_call: TRBV7-8; cdr3_aa: CASSPTLSPGGHEQYF
clone_size: NA; v_call: TRBV19; cdr3_aa: CASSMYVGGSTDTQYF
clone_size: NA; v_call: TRBV5-1; cdr3_aa: CASSMSPSGANVLTF
clone_size: NA; v_call: TRBV4-2; cdr3_aa: CASSQGGGGGVDQPQHF
clone_size: once; v_call: TRBV7-2; cdr3_aa: CASSLRGGGGNTQYF
clone_size: NA; v_call: TRBV28; cdr3_aa: CASSDRLPPGTSGRWRTDTQYF
clone_size: NA; v_call: TRBV28; cdr3_aa: CASSWDRGSYEQYF
clone_size: NA; v_call: TRBV9; cdr3_aa: CASSLGPGHSNQPQHF
clone_size: few; v_call: TRBV2; cdr3_aa: CASTYGPGLLTDKETQYF
clone_size: NA; v_call: TRBV9; cdr3_aa: CASSGQGPINSPLHF
clone_size: NA; v_call: TRBV11-3; cdr3_aa: CASSSRESDEQFF
clone_size: NA; v_call: TRBV7-2; cdr3_aa: CASSLQGKVSEAFF
clone_size: NA; v_call: TRBV30; cdr3_aa: CAWGWQGRTDTQYF
clone_size: NA; v_call: TRBV30; cdr3_aa: CAWGGGAAKYGYTF
clone_size: NA; v_call: TRBV7-2; cdr3_aa: CASSLSGTGGQETQYF
clone_size: NA; v_call: TRBV10-1; cdr3_aa: CASGGTATSYEQYF
clone_size: NA; v_call: TRBV6-5; cdr3_aa: CASSFGQGASNSPLHF
clone_size: NA; v_call: TRBV27; cdr3_aa: CASFYPGRNEQFF
clone_size: NA; v_call: TRBV6-6; cdr3_aa: CASSYGGGGTDTQYF
clone_size: NA; v_call: TRBV11-3; cdr3_aa: CASSLGIGFGDTQYF